The 32 T cell receptor beta chains presented below share a single source sample, sequenced in a study of blood T cell repertoires in COVID-19. Method: immunoSEQ multiplex PCR; TCRdb's copy keeps in-frame clones and lacks some. The sample consists of under 250,000 clones, around nine tenths of them appearing once. Input material: peripheral blood. The source is a woman aged 60-75 years who had recovered from COVID-19.

The chain has TRBV4-1 and TRBJ2-7, with D perhaps TRBD1 (6 bases). V was pared by 4 bases and J by 2 bases, with 12 bases between. Germline CDR1 MGHRA, CDR2 YSYEKL. The CDR3 loop spans 14 amino acids. The CDR3 region has the DNA TGCGCCAGCAGCCGTAGTGGGGACACCTACGAGCAGTACTTC. It encodes CASSRSGDTYEQYF.

This clone has just one count. The CDR3 loop is CASKRAGNREKLFF. DNA for the CDR3: TGTGCCAGCAAAAGGGCCGGGAATCGTGAAAAACTGTTTTTT. The chain combines TRBV19 with TRBJ1-4; D remains unclear. CDR3 length equals 14 residues. The germline V gene encodes CDR1 LNHDA and CDR2 SQIVND (reference sequence). Trimming shortened V by 9 bases and J by 7 bases, and 18 bases separated the two germline ends.

The CDR3, as DNA: TGTGCCAGCAGCTTGGCCGGGACTAGATCCACAGATACGCAGTATTTT. Encoded protein: CASSLAGTRSTDTQYF. This chain uses TRBV5-4 with TRBJ2-3; 8 bases line up with TRBD2. CDR3 size: 16 residues. The V gene end was trimmed by 0 bases and the J gene end by 2 bases; junction bases not matched to a gene: 5. The germline V gene encodes CDR1 SGHNT and CDR2 YYREEE (reference sequence).

The chain has TRBV5-5 and TRBJ2-5; TRBD2 agrees at 11 bases. The junction had 5 bases not matched to a gene; V was cut back by 4 bases and J by 0 bases. The germline CDR1 and CDR2 sequences are SGHKS and YYEKEE (reference sequence). The CDR3 spans 16 residues. The CDR3 DNA follows: TGTGCCAGCAGCATTAGACTAGCGGGGAACCAAGAGACCCAGTACTTC. Translated: CASSIRLAGNQETQYF.

The chain combines TRBV6-5 with TRBJ1-4; a possible D gene is TRBD1 (6 bases). The V gene's germline CDR1 is MNHEY and CDR2 SVGAGI. With 6 bases removed from V and 8 bases from J, the gap between germline ends came to 13 bases. The CDR3 consists of 13 residues. The CDR3 loop reads CASSPGVSEKLFF. DNA of the CDR3: TGTGCCAGCAGCCCAGGGGTGAGCGAAAAACTGTTTTTT.

The V and J genes are TRBV9 and TRBJ2-3; 10 bases agree with TRBD1. The CDR3 is made up of 17 amino acids. The V gene's germline CDR1 is SGDLS and CDR2 YYNGEE. J lost 4 bases, V lost 3 bases, and 11 bases had no gene match. This CDR3 is CASSALLRTGGADTQYF. The DNA for the CDR3 is TGTGCCAGCAGCGCCCTCCTTCGGACAGGGGGGGCAGATACGCAGTATTTT.

This chain uses TRBV19 with TRBJ2-2; 9 bases are a match to TRBD1. Germline V lookup: CDR1 LNHDA, CDR2 SQIVND (reference sequence). This CDR3 is built from 14 residues. The V segment lost 5 bases and the J segment 3 bases; nucleotides outside the gene matches: 1. This chain's CDR3 is CASSGDRDTGELFF. The CDR3 DNA reads TGTGCCAGTAGTGGGGACAGGGACACCGGGGAGCTGTTTTTT.

The chain has TRBV7-9 and TRBJ2-5, with D unclear. Looked up from germline, CDR1 is SEHNR and CDR2 is FQNEAQ (reference sequence). V was shortened by 4 bases and J by 5 bases, with 8 bases between the two germline ends. This CDR3 region has 12 residues. The CDR3 nucleotides are TGTGCCAGCAGCTCCAGGTGGGAGACCCAGTACTTC. This sequence encodes CASSSRWETQYF.

The table lists this clone with a count of one. The gene calls are TRBV4-1 and TRBJ1-5; TRBD1 might be the D (5 bases). Looked up from germline, CDR1 is MGHRA and CDR2 is YSYEKL. The CDR3 totals 17 residues. Trimming removed 0 bases at V and 5 bases at J, with 17 bases between. CDR3: CASSQDRGGTVDQPQHF. DNA of the CDR3: TGCGCCAGCAGCCAAGACCGCGGAGGGACGGTAGATCAGCCCCAGCATTTT.

This rearrangement joins TRBV11-2 to TRBJ2-7, with D possibly matching TRBD1 (5 bases). Trimming removed 7 bases at V and 0 bases at J, with 19 bases between. Germline lookup yields CDR1 SGHAT and CDR2 FQNNGV. There are 16 residues in the CDR3. Here the CDR3 reads CASTPLGQSYSYEQYF. The CDR3 coding sequence is TGTGCCAGCACCCCCCTAGGACAAAGTTACTCCTACGAGCAGTACTTC.

The genes are TRBV7-3 and TRBJ2-1, with TRBD2 identical over 9 bases. Trimming took 5 bases from V and 0 from J; bases not matched to a gene: 2. CDR1 SGHTA and CDR2 FQGTGA come from the germline V gene. This CDR3 has 15 amino acids. Written as DNA, the CDR3 is TGTGCCAGCAGCGGTAGCGGGGGCTCCTACAATGAGCAGTTCTTC. It translates to CASSGSGGSYNEQFF.

This clone occurred a few times. The chain is built from TRBV21-1 and TRBJ1-1; the table assigns TRBD1, which was not confirmed against the DNA. TRBV21-1 has pseudogene status. This CDR3 has 15 amino acids. The CDR3 protein is CASSKVQAAHTEAFF. The CDR3 DNA sequence: TGTGCCAGCAGCAAAGTACAGGCAGCACACACTGAAGCTTTCTTT.

The chain is built from TRBV6-6 and TRBJ2-7, with 7 bases fitting TRBD1. Trimming took 0 bases from V and 4 from J; bases not matched to a gene: 3. Germline V lookup: CDR1 MNHNY, CDR2 SVGAGI (reference sequence). CDR3 size: 14 residues. CDR3 coding DNA: TGTGCCAGCAGTTACTCGAGGGACAGTTACGAGCAGTACTTC. Translation: CASSYSRDSYEQYF.

This clone was observed a handful of times. The chain is built from TRBV9 and TRBJ1-4; 8 nucleotides align to TRBD1. This CDR3 is 17 amino acids long. The V gene's germline CDR1 is SGDLS and CDR2 YYNGEE. The V gene end was trimmed by 0 bases and the J gene end by 5 bases; junction bases not matched to a gene: 9. CDR3 region: CASSVVPLTGANEKLFF. Here the CDR3 DNA reads TGTGCCAGCAGCGTAGTTCCCTTGACAGGGGCGAATGAAAAACTGTTTTTT.

To note about this clone: A single base separates this from a much larger clone, so it may be a read error. This rearrangement joins TRBV27 to TRBJ1-5; D is undetermined. CDR1 is MNHEY, CDR2 SMNVEV, per germline (reference sequence). This CDR3 contains 13 residues. V lost 4 bases, J lost 0 bases, and 4 bases lay in between. CDR3 region: CASSSFSNQPQHF. The DNA for the CDR3 is TGTGCCAGCAGTTCCTTTAGCAATCAGCCCCAGCATTTT.

This clone was found once. The chain carries TRBV19 and TRBJ2-7; 9 nucleotides align to TRBD1. Germline CDR1 LNHDA, CDR2 SQIVND (reference sequence). Trimming cost V 6 bases and J 1 base; bases outside gene matches: 19. The CDR3 length is 19 residues. The DNA for the CDR3 is TGTGCCAGTAGCCCTCTCCCGGGACAGGGATTGGTTGGGTCCTACGAGCAGTACTTC. Its protein product is CASSPLPGQGLVGSYEQYF.

Comments on this clone: A read error may produce the germline difference seen at one junction end. The V call is TRBV7-7, the J call TRBJ2-2; D uncertain. Germline V gene data show CDR1 as SSHAT and CDR2 as FNYEAQ (reference sequence). The CDR3 spans 14 residues. The CDR3 region has the DNA TGTGCTAGCAGCTTAAAGAGGAACACCGGGGAGCTGTTTTTT. Protein sequence: CASSLKRNTGELFF. The full variable domain, completed using reference TRBV7-7 and TRBJ2-2, is GAGVSQSPRYKVTKRGQDVTLRCDPISSHATLYWYQQALGQGPEFLTYFNYEAQPDKSGLPSDRFSAERPEGSISTLTIQRTEQRDSAMYRCASSLKRNTGELFFGEGSRLTVL.

V and J are TRBV5-4 and TRBJ2-1, with TRBD2 identical over 8 bases. The V gene end was trimmed by 4 bases and the J gene end by 5 bases; junction bases not matched to a gene: 5. This CDR3 has 14 residues. Germline lookup yields CDR1 SGHNT and CDR2 YYREEE (reference sequence). The CDR3 DNA follows: TGTGCCAGCAGCGATCGAGCGGGAGACAATGAGCAGTTCTTC. This translates into CASSDRAGDNEQFF.

The chain combines TRBV2 with TRBJ1-1; TRBD1 is a possible D gene (5 bases). Looked up from germline, CDR1 is SNHLY and CDR2 is FYNNEI. The CDR3 sequence is 12 residues long. V was cut by 6 bases and J by 2 bases, with 7 bases left in between. The CDR3 bases are TGTGCCAGCAGGGGGACTAACACTGAAGCTTTCTTT. This codes for CASRGTNTEAFF.

The genes are TRBV19 and TRBJ2-3; D is perhaps TRBD1 (5 bases). The CDR3 consists of 16 residues. CDR1 and CDR2 (germline): LNHDA, SQIVND (reference sequence). With 5 bases removed from V and 8 bases from J, the gap between germline ends came to 23 bases. Here the CDR3 reads CASSPTGRAAVGTQYF. The CDR3 nucleotides are TGTGCCAGTAGTCCCACCGGCAGGGCCGCGGTGGGTACGCAGTATTTT.

The genes are TRBV7-2 and TRBJ2-5, with 13 bases that match TRBD2. This CDR3 has 17 residues. V was pared by 1 base and J by 6 bases, with 8 bases of the junction left unmatched. Germline V gene sequence: CDR1 SGHTA, CDR2 FQGNSA. The CDR3 nucleotides read TGTGCCAGCAGCTTAGTCGCCACTAGCGGGGGGGCCAAGACCCAGTACTTC. Encoded protein: CASSLVATSGGAKTQYF.

The chain is built from TRBV5-1 and TRBJ2-5, with a possible D match to TRBD2 (6 bases). Germline-derived CDR1 and CDR2 are SGHRS and YFSETQ. CDR3 length: 14 residues. V was clipped by 1 base and J by 4 bases, with 11 bases between them. The CDR3 region has the DNA TGCGCCAGCAGCTTGCGGGGGTCAGGAGAGACCCAGTACTTC. Translating gives CASSLRGSGETQYF.

The J gene is TRBJ2-1, the V gene TRBV28, with 9 positions matching TRBD1. Trimming cost V 3 bases and J 10 bases; bases outside gene matches: 10. The CDR3 runs to 15 residues. CDR1 and CDR2 (germline): MDHEN, SYDVKM. The CDR3 loop is CASSFGDREIIEQFF. In DNA, the CDR3 is TGTGCCAGCAGTTTCGGGGACAGGGAGATTATCGAGCAGTTCTTC. The full variable domain, its missing parts supplied by reference TRBV28 and TRBJ2-1, is DVKVTQSSRYLVKRTGEKVFLECVQDMDHENMFWYRQDPGLGLRLIYFSYDVKMKEKGDIPEGYSVSREKKERFSLILESASTNQTSMYLCASSFGDREIIEQFFGPGTRLTVL.

The V call is TRBV6-6, the J call TRBJ2-5; D not certain. V gave up 2 bases and J gave up 3 bases, with 10 bases separating them. Per germline, CDR1 MNHNY and CDR2 SVGAGI (reference sequence). The CDR3 is 14 amino acids. In DNA form, the CDR3 reads TGTGCCAGCAGTTACGTTCCATCTAAAGAGACCCAGTACTTC. It is translated as CASSYVPSKETQYF.

V gene TRBV3-1 (or the pseudogene TRBV3-2) combines with J gene TRBJ2-1; 10 positions match TRBD2. The germline gives CDR1 LGHDT, CDR2 YNNKEL (reference sequence). J gave up 0 bases and V 6 bases, and 2 bases lay outside the gene matches. CDR3 length: 15 amino acids. CDR3 bases: TGTGCCAGCAGGCAGCGGGGGGGCTCCTACAATGAGCAGTTCTTC. Amino acids: CASRQRGGSYNEQFF.

The rearrangement links TRBV18 to TRBJ1-1; the D gene is possibly TRBD1 (5 bases). Germline values: CDR1 KGHSH, CDR2 LQKENI. This CDR3 spans 15 amino acids. The germline V and J ends were trimmed by 4 bases and 5 bases, with 17 bases remaining between them. This CDR3 reads CASSLNRRAETEAFF. CDR3 bases: TGTGCCAGCTCACTAAACAGGAGGGCGGAAACTGAAGCTTTCTTT.

The rearrangement links TRBV2 to TRBJ1-2, with D unclear. Germline V CDR1 and CDR2: SNHLY, FYNNEI. This CDR3 has 15 residues. V lost 6 bases, J lost 3 bases, and 17 bases lay in between. CDR3 loop: CASSYTGGWDYGYTF. DNA for the CDR3: TGTGCCAGCAGCTATACGGGAGGGTGGGACTATGGCTACACCTTC.

The CDR3 protein is CASSIADTTYNSPLHF. The DNA of the CDR3 is TGTGCCAGTAGTATCGCGGACACCACATACAATTCACCCCTCCACTTT. The chain uses TRBV19 and TRBJ1-6; possibly TRBD1 for D (5 bases). This CDR3 region has 16 residues. The germline CDR1 and CDR2 sequences are LNHDA and SQIVND (reference sequence). Trimming took off 3 bases at V and 7 bases at J, with 16 bases between the two ends.

The chain's CDR3 is CSARDRSPLHF. CDR3 nucleotide sequence: TGCAGTGCTAGGGACAGGTCACCCCTCCACTTT. This sequence joins TRBV20-1 and TRBJ1-6, with 7 bases aligning to TRBD1. V gave up 3 bases and J gave up 10 bases; unmatched junction bases: 0. This CDR3 is 11 amino acids long. The germline CDR1 and CDR2 sequences are DFQATT and SNEGSKA (reference sequence).

This chain uses TRBV7-9 with TRBJ1-5; 9 positions agree with TRBD1. With 3 bases clipped from V and 3 bases from J, the junction kept 9 bases outside the gene matches. From germline, CDR1 is SEHNR and CDR2 FQNEAQ (reference sequence). CDR3 length: 17 residues. In nucleotides, the CDR3 is TGTGCCAGCAGCTTGGGACAGGGAACCCCACTCAATCAGCCCCAGCATTTT. It is translated as CASSLGQGTPLNQPQHF.

V gene TRBV28 combines with J gene TRBJ1-3; the D gene is possibly TRBD1 (5 bases). V was trimmed by 2 bases and J by 3 bases, leaving 26 bases between them. This CDR3 region has 20 residues. The germline gives CDR1 MDHEN, CDR2 SYDVKM. CDR3 protein: CASSLIGFGHRTVGGNTIYF. The CDR3 DNA follows: TGTGCCAGCAGTTTAATCGGTTTTGGGCACAGGACCGTTGGTGGAAACACCATATATTTT.

V gene TRBV6-6 combines with J gene TRBJ1-3; 8 bases line up with TRBD1. The CDR3 length is 16 residues. Looked up from germline, CDR1 is MNHNY and CDR2 is SVGAGI (reference sequence). With 5 bases clipped from V and 0 bases from J, the junction kept 6 bases outside the gene matches. CDR3 sequence: CASSKRQGNSGNTIYF. The CDR3 bases are TGTGCCAGCAGTAAACGACAGGGGAACTCTGGAAACACCATATATTTT.